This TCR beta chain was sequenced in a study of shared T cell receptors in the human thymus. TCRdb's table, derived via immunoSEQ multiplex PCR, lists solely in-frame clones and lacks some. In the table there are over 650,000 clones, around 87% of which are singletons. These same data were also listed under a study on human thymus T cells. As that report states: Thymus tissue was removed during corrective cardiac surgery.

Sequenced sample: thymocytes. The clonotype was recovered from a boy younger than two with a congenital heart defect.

The chain's CDR3 is CASSITSGDVSGQYF. Written as DNA, the CDR3 is TGTGCCAGCAGCATCACTAGCGGGGACGTCTCGGGGCAGTACTTC. The chain recombines TRBV7-2 with TRBJ2-7; TRBD2 matches at 10 bases. After removal of 5 bases from V and 9 bases from J, the junction contained 13 bases not matched to a gene. Germline V gene lookup returns CDR1 SGHTA and CDR2 FQGNSA. CDR3 length: 15 residues.